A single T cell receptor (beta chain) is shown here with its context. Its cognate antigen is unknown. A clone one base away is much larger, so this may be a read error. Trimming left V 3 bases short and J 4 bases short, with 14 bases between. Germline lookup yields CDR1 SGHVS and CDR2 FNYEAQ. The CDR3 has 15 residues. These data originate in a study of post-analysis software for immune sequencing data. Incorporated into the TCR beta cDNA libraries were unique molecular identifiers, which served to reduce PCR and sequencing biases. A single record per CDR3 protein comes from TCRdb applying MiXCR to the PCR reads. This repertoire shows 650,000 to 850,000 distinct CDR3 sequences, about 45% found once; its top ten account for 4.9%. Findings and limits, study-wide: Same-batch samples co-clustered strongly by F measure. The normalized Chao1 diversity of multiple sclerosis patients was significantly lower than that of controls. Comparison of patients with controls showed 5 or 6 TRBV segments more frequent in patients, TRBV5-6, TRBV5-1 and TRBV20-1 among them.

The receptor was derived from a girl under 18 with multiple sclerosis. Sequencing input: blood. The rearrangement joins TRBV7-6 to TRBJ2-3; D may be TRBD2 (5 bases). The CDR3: CASSFGVLVADTQYF. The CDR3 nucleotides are TGTGCCAGCAGCTTCGGGGTTTTAGTCGCAGATACGCAGTATTTT. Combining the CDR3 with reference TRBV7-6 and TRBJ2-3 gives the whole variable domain GAGVSQSPRYKVTKRGQDVALRCDPISGHVSLYWYRQALGQGPEFLTYFNYEAQQDKSGLPNDRFSAERPEGSISTLTIQRTEQRDSAMYRCASSFGVLVADTQYFGPGTRLTVL.